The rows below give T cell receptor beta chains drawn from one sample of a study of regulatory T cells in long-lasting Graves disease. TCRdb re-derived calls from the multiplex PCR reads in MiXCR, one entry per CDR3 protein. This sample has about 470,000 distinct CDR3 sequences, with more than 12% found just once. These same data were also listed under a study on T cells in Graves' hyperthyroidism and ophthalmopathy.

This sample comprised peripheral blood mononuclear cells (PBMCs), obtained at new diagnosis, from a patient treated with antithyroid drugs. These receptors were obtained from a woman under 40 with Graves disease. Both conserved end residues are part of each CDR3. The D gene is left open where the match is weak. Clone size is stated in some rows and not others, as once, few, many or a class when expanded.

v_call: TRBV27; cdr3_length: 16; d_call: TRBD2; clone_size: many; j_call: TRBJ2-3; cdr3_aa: CASSDPVSGSTDTQYF; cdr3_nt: TGTGCCAGCAGTGACCCAGTTAGCGGGAGCACAGATACGCAGTATTTT
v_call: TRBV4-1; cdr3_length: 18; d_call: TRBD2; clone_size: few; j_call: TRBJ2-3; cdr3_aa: CASSQRLAGGPGTDTQYF; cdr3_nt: TGCGCCAGCAGCCAGCGACTAGCGGGAGGCCCCGGCACAGATACGCAGTATTTT
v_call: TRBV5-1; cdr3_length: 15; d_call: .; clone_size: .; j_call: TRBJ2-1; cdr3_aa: CASSLASGAPGGQFF; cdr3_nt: TGCGCCAGCAGCTTGGCTTCCGGGGCCCCGGGCGGGCAGTTCTTC
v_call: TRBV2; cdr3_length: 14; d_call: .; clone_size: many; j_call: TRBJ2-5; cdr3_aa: CASRRGGEGETQYF; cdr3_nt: TGTGCCAGCCGGAGGGGAGGAGAAGGCGAGACCCAGTACTTC
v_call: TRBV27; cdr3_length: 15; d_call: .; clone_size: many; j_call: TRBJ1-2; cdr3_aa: CASSLWGMRPYGYTF; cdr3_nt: TGTGCCAGCAGTTTATGGGGGATGAGGCCATATGGCTACACCTTC
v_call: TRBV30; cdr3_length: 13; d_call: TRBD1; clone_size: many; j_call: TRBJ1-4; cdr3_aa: CACGQGAGEKLFF; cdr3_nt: TGTGCCTGTGGACAGGGGGCAGGTGAAAAACTGTTTTTT
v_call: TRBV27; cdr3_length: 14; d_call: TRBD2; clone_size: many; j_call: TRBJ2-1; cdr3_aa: CASSSTSGPNEQFF; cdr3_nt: TGTGCCAGCAGTTCGACTAGCGGCCCCAATGAGCAGTTCTTC
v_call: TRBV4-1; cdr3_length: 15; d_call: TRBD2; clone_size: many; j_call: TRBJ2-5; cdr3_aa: CASSQGGERGETQYF; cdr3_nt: TGCGCCAGCAGCCAAGGGGGGGAGCGGGGAGAGACCCAGTACTTC
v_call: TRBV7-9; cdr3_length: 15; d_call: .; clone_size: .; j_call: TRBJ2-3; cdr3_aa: CASSLAGSRTDTQYF; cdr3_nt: TGTGCCAGCAGCTTAGCGGGGAGTCGCACAGATACGCAGTATTTT
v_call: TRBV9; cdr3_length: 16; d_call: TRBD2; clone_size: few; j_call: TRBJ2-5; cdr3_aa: CASSVGEGWNRETQYF; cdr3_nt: TGTGCCAGCAGCGTAGGGGAGGGTTGGAATCGAGAGACCCAGTACTTC
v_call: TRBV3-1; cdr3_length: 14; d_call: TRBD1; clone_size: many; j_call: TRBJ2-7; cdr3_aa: CASSQGQGTNEQYF; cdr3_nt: TGTGCCAGCAGCCAAGGACAGGGTACCAACGAGCAGTACTTC
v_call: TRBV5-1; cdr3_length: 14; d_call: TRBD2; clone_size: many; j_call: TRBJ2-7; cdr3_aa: CASSISGSSYEQYF; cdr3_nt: TGCGCCAGCAGCATTAGCGGGAGTTCCTACGAGCAGTACTTC
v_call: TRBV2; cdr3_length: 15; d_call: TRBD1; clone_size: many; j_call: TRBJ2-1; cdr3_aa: CASTDPDRGGNEQFF; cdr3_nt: TGTGCCAGCACCGACCCGGACAGGGGAGGGAATGAGCAGTTCTTC
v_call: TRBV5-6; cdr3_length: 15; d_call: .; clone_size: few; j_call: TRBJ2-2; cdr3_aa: CASSLDWENTGELFF; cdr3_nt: TGTGCCAGCAGCTTGGATTGGGAGAACACCGGGGAGCTGTTTTTT
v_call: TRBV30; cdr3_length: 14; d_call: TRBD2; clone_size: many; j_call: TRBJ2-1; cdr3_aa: CAWSEGTSYNEQFF; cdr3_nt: TGTGCCTGGAGTGAGGGGACTAGCTACAATGAGCAGTTCTTC
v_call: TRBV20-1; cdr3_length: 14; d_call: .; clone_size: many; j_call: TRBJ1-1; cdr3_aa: CSARDPVWDTEAFF; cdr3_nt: TGCAGTGCTAGAGATCCAGTCTGGGACACTGAAGCTTTCTTT
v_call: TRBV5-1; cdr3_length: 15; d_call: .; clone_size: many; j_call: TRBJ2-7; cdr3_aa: CASSLEVSRPYEQYF; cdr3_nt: TGCGCCAGCAGCTTGGAAGTGTCCCGCCCCTACGAGCAGTACTTC
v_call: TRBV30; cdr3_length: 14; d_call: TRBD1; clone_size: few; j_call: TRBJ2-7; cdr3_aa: CAWSGGTASYEQYF; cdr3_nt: TGTGCCTGGAGTGGGGGGACAGCCTCCTACGAGCAGTACTTC
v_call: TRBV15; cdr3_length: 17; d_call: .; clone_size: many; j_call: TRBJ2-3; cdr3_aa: CATSRRRLSESTDTQYF; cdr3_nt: TGTGCCACCAGCAGGCGACGCCTTAGCGAAAGCACAGATACGCAGTATTTT
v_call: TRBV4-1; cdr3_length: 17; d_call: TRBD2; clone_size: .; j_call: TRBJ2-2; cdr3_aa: CASSRFTSGRNTGELFF; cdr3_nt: TGCGCCAGCAGCCGCTTCACTAGCGGGAGGAACACCGGGGAGCTGTTTTTT
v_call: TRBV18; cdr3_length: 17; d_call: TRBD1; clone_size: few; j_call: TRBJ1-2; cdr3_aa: CASSREQGAARYDGYTF; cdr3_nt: TGTGCCAGCTCACGGGAACAGGGGGCGGCCCGCTATGATGGCTACACCTTC
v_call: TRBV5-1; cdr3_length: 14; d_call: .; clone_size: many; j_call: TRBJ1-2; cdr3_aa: CASSLDPRSYGYTF; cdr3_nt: TGCGCCAGCAGCCTCGACCCACGTTCCTATGGCTACACCTTC
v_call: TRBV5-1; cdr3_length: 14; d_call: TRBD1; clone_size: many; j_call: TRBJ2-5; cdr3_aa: CASSRDRDQETQYF; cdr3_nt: TGCGCCAGCAGCCGAGACAGGGACCAAGAGACCCAGTACTTC
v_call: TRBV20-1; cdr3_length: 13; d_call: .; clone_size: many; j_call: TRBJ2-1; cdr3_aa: CSAPRETHNEQFF; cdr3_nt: TGCAGTGCCCCACGGGAGACCCACAATGAGCAGTTCTTC
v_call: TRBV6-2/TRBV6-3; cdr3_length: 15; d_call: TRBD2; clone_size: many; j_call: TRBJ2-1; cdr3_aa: CASSTVTSGSDEQFF; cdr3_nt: TGTGCCAGCAGTACTGTGACTAGCGGGAGTGATGAGCAGTTCTTC
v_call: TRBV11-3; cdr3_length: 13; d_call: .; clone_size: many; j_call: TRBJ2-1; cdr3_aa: CASSLGSENEQFF; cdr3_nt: TGTGCCAGCAGCTTAGGATCCGAGAATGAGCAGTTCTTC
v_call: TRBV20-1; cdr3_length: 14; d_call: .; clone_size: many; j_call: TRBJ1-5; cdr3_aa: CSAREPQANQPQHF; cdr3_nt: TGCAGTGCTAGAGAACCCCAAGCCAATCAGCCCCAGCATTTT
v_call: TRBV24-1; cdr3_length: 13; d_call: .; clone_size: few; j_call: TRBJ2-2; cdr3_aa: CATSPWGAGELFF; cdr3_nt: TGTGCCACCAGCCCGTGGGGGGCCGGGGAGCTGTTTTTT
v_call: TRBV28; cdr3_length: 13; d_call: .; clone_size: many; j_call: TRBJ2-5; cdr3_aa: CASRKQGQETQYF; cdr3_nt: TGTGCCAGCAGAAAGCAGGGACAAGAGACCCAGTACTTC
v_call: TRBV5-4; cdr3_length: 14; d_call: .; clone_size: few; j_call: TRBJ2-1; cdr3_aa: CASSYGDWYNEQFF; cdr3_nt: TGTGCCAGCAGCTATGGGGACTGGTACAATGAGCAGTTCTTC
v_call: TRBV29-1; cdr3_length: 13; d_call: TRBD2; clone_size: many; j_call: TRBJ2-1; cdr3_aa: CSVGLGVYNEQFF; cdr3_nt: TGCAGCGTCGGACTAGGGGTTTACAATGAGCAGTTCTTC
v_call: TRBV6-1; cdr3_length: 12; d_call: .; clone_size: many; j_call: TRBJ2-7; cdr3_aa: CASGSLSYEQYF; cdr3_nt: TGTGCCAGCGGCTCACTGTCATACGAGCAGTACTTC
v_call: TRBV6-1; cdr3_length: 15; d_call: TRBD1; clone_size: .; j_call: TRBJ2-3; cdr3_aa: CASSWGTGNTDTQYF; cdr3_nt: TGTGCCAGCAGCTGGGGGACAGGGAACACAGATACGCAGTATTTT
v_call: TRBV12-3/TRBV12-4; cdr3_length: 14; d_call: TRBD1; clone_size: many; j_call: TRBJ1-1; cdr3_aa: CASSRQGKNTEAFF; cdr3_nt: TGTGCCAGCAGCCGACAGGGGAAGAACACTGAAGCTTTCTTT
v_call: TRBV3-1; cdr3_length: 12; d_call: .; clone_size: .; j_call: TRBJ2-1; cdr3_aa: CASTTVQNEQFF; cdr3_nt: TGTGCCAGCACCACCGTCCAGAATGAGCAGTTCTTC
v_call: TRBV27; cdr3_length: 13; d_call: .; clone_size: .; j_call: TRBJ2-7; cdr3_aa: CASSEGTFYEQYF; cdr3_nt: TGTGCCAGCAGTGAGGGCACCTTCTACGAGCAGTACTTC
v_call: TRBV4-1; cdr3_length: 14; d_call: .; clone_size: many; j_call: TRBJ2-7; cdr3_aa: CASSQDGAGLEQYF; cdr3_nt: TGCGCCAGCAGCCAAGATGGGGCGGGCCTCGAGCAGTACTTC
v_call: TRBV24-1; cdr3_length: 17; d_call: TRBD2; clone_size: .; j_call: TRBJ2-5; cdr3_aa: CATSDLRTSGSLETQYF; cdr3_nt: TGTGCCACCAGTGATTTGCGGACTAGCGGGAGTCTGGAGACCCAGTACTTC
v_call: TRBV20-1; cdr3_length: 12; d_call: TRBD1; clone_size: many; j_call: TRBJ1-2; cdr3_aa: CSAGGDRGGYTF; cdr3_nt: TGCAGTGCCGGGGGGGACAGGGGTGGCTACACCTTC
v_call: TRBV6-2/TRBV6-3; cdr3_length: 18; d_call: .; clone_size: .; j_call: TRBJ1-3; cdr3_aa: CASSYSFVMGGSGNTIYF; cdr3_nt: TGTGCCAGCAGTTACTCCTTCGTCATGGGGGGCTCTGGAAACACCATATATTTT
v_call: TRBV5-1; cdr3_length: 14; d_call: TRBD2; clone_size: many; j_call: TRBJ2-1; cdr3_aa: CASSLRTSSDEQFF; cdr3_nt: TGCGCCAGCAGCTTAAGGACTAGCTCAGATGAGCAGTTCTTC
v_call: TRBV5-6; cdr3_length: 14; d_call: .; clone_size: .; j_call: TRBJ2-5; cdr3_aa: CASSLYKGRETQYF; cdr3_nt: TGTGCCAGCAGCTTGTATAAGGGGCGAGAGACCCAGTACTTC
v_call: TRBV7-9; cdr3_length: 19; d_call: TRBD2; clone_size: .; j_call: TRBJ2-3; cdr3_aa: CASSLAGSGTSGAGDTQYF; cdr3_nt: TGTGCCAGCAGCTTAGCTGGCTCCGGGACTAGCGGGGCTGGGGATACGCAGTATTTT
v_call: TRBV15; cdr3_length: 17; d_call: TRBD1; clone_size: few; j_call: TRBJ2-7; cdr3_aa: CATSRVTGTGGSYEQYF; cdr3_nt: TGTGCCACCAGCAGAGTTACCGGGACAGGGGGCTCCTACGAGCAGTACTTC
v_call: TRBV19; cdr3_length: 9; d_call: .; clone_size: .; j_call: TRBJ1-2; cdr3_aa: CASIQGYTF; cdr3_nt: TGTGCCAGTATCCAAGGCTACACCTTC
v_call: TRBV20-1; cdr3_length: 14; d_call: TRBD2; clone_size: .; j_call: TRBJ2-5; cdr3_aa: CSASVLAGRETQYF; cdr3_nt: TGCAGTGCTAGCGTACTAGCGGGAAGGGAGACCCAGTACTTC